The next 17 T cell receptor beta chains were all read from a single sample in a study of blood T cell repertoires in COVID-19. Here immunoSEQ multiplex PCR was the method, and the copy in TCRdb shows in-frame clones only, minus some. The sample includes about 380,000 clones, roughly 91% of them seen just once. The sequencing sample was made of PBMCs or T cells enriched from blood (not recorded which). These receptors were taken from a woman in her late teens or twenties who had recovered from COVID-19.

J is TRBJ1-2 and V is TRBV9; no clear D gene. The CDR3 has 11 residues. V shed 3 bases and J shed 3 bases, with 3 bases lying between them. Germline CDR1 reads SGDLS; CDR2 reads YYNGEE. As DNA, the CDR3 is TGTGCCAGCAGCGCGTACTATGGCTACACCTTC. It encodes CASSAYYGYTF.

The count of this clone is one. CDR3 DNA sequence: TGTGCCAGCAGCTTGGGGGACAGGGGTAATTCACCCCTCCACTTT. Translation gives CASSLGDRGNSPLHF. V is TRBV5-6 and J is TRBJ1-6, with 10 positions matching TRBD1. Trimming cost V 0 bases and J 6 bases; bases outside gene matches: 0. The germline CDR1 and CDR2 sequences are SGHDT and YYEEEE. The CDR3 runs to 15 residues.

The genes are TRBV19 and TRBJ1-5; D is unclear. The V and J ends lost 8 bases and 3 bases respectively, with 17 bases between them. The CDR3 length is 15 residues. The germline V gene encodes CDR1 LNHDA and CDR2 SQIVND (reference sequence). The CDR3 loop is CASLEGLTNNQPQHF. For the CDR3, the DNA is TGTGCCAGTTTGGAGGGTCTGACTAACAATCAGCCCCAGCATTTT.

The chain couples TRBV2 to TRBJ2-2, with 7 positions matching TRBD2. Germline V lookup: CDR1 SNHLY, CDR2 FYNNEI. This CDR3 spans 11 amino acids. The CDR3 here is CGGGTTGELFF. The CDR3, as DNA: TGTGGGGGGGGAACCACCGGGGAGCTGTTTTTT.

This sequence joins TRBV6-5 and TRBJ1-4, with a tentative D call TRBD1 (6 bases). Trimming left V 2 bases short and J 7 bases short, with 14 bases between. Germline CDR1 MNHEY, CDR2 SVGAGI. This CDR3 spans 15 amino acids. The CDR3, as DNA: TGTGCCAGCAGTTACCGACAGGCTCAGGGTGAAAAACTGTTTTTT. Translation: CASSYRQAQGEKLFF.

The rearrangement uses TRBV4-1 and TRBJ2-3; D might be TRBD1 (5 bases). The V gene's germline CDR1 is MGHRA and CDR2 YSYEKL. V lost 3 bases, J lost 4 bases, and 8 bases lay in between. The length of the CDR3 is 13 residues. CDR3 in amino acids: CASSQIQADTQYF. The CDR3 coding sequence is TGCGCCAGCAGCCAGATACAGGCAGATACGCAGTATTTT.

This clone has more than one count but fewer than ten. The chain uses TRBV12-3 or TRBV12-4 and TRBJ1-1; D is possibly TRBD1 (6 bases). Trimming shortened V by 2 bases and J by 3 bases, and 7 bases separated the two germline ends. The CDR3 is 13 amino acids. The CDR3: CASSLNRDTEAFF. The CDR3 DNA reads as TGTGCCAGCAGTTTAAACAGGGACACTGAAGCTTTCTTT.

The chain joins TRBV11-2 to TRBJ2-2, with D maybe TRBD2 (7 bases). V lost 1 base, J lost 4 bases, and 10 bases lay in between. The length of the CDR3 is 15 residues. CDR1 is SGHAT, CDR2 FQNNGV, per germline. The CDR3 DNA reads TGTGCCAGCAGCTTAGCGGGGGGCTTCACCGGGGAGCTGTTTTTT. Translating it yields CASSLAGGFTGELFF.

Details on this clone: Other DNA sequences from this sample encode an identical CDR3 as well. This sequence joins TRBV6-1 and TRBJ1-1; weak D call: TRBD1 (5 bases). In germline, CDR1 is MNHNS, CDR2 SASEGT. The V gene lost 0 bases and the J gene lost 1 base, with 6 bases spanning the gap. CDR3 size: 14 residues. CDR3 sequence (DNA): TGTGCCAGCAGTGAAGCGGGGCAGAACACTGAAGCTTTCTTT. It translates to CASSEAGQNTEAFF.

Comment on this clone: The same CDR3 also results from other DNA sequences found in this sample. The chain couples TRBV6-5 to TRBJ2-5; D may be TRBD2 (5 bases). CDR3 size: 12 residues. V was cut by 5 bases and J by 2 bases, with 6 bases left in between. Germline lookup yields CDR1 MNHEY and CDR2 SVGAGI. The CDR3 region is CASSRGQETQYF. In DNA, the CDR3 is TGTGCCAGCAGTCGGGGACAAGAGACCCAGTACTTC.

Here the CDR3 reads CAWSDPWHSYNSPLHF. The CDR3, as DNA: TGTGCCTGGAGTGACCCTTGGCACTCCTATAATTCACCCCTCCACTTT. The chain links TRBV30 to TRBJ1-6; no firm D call. The V and J ends lost 1 base and 0 bases respectively, with 10 bases between them. The CDR3 totals 16 residues. Germline CDR1 reads GTSNPN; CDR2 reads SVGIG (reference sequence).

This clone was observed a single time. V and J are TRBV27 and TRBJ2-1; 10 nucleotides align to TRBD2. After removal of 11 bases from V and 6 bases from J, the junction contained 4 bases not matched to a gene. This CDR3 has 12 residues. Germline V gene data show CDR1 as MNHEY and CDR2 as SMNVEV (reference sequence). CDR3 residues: CAAERGGNEQFF. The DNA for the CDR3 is TGTGCCGCGGAGCGGGGGGGCAATGAGCAGTTCTTC.

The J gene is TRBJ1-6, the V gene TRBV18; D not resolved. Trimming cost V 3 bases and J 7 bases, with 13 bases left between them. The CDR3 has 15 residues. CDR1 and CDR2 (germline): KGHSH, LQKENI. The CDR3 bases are TGTGCCAGCTCACCTAACTATGGTTCCAATTCACCCCTCCACTTT. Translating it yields CASSPNYGSNSPLHF.

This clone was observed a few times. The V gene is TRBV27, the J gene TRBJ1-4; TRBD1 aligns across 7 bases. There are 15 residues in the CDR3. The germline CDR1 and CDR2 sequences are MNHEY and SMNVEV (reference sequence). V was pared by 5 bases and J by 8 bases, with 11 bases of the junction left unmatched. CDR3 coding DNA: TGTGCCAGCAGTCTCCAGGGGGTCGCGGGAGAAAAACTGTTTTTT. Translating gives CASSLQGVAGEKLFF.

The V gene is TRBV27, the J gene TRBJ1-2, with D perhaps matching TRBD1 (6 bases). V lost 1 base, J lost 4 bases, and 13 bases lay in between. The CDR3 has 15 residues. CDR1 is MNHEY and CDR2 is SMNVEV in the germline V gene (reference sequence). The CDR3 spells CASSLLAGDVYGYTF. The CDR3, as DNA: TGTGCCAGCAGTTTATTGGCAGGGGACGTCTATGGCTACACCTTC.

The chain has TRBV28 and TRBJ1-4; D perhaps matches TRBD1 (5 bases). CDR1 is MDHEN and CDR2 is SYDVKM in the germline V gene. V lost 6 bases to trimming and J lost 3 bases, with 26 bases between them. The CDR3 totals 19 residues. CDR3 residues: CASSPDRPTVDSANEKLFF. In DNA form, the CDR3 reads TGTGCCAGCAGCCCAGATCGCCCTACTGTAGACAGCGCTAATGAAAAACTGTTTTTT.

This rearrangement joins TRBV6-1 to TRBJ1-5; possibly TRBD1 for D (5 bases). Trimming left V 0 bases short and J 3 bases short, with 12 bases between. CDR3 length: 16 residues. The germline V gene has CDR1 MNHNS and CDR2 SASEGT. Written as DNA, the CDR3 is TGTGCCAGCAGTGAAGCGCAGGGATCCCCCAATCAGCCCCAGCATTTT. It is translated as CASSEAQGSPNQPQHF.